Shown below are 29 T cell receptor beta chains from a single sample sequenced in a study of blood T cell repertoires in COVID-19. The table came from immunoSEQ multiplex PCR; TCRdb's copy has only in-frame clones and leaves some out. The sample holds approximately 300,000 clones, nearly 90% seen once. The material sequenced was PBMCs or T cells enriched from blood (not recorded which). Every receptor here comes from a woman aged 25 to 45 who had recovered from COVID-19.

In its sample, this clone was seen a few times. The gene calls are TRBV3-1 (or the pseudogene TRBV3-2) and TRBJ2-2; the D gene is possibly TRBD2 (7 bases). CDR1 is LGHDT and CDR2 is YNNKEL in the germline V gene (reference sequence). The CDR3 spans 13 residues. The germline V and J ends were trimmed by 10 bases and 2 bases, with 11 bases remaining between them. CDR3 loop: CATRGANTGELFF. The CDR3 nucleotides are TGTGCCACCCGGGGGGCCAACACCGGGGAGCTGTTTTTT.

The chain recombines TRBV6-5 with TRBJ1-6; no clear D gene. The ends were cut back, 8 bases at V and 0 bases at J, with 8 bases in the middle. The germline V gene has CDR1 MNHEY and CDR2 SVGAGI. CDR3 size: 14 residues. The DNA of the CDR3 is TGTGCCAGCGGTTGGAGCTCCTATAATTCACCCCTCCACTTT. Its translation: CASGWSSYNSPLHF.

The chain recombines TRBV20-1 with TRBJ2-5; tentatively, D is TRBD1 (5 bases). Germline CDR1 is DFQATT and CDR2 is SNEGSKA (reference sequence). The CDR3 is 10 residues long. Trimming left V 2 bases short and J 7 bases short, with 5 bases between. CDR3: CSARRGTQYF. The CDR3 coding sequence is TGCAGTGCTAGAAGGGGGACCCAGTACTTC.

The chain combines TRBV6-1 with TRBJ1-1, with 7 nucleotides matching TRBD1. With V trimmed by 1 base and J by 5 bases, 7 bases remained unmatched. This CDR3 comprises 15 residues. Germline V gene sequence: CDR1 MNHNS, CDR2 SASEGT. CDR3 region: CASSEEGDSRTEAFF. In DNA form, the CDR3 reads TGTGCCAGCAGTGAAGAGGGGGACAGTCGAACTGAAGCTTTCTTT.

This chain uses TRBV4-2 with TRBJ1-2; no reliable D call. The CDR3 extends over 15 amino acids. CDR1 and CDR2 from the germline V gene are LGHNA and YNFKEQ. Trimming pared 6 bases from V and 4 bases from J, leaving 18 bases between. The CDR3 DNA is TGTGCCAGCAGTGCAACAGAAACTAGGGCCTATGGCTACACCTTC. Residues: CASSATETRAYGYTF.

This clone was detected once. V usage is TRBV6-4 and J usage is TRBJ1-1; D not certain. V dropped 6 bases and J dropped 6 bases, with 20 bases sitting between them. CDR1 and CDR2 (germline): MRHNA, SNTAGT. This CDR3 has 15 amino acids. The CDR3 is CASRPNGGRGPEAFF. Written as DNA, the CDR3 is TGTGCCAGCAGACCCAACGGAGGGCGAGGACCTGAAGCTTTCTTT.

The chain uses TRBV14 and TRBJ1-1; 7 bases fit TRBD1. The length of the CDR3 is 14 residues. V was clipped by 6 bases and J by 0 bases; unmatched bases: 4. Per the germline V gene, CDR1 is SGHDN and CDR2 is FVKESK. CDR3 sequence: CASSYGTVNTEAFF. In nucleotides, the CDR3 is TGTGCCAGCAGTTATGGGACAGTGAACACTGAAGCTTTCTTT.

This clone has a handful of counts. Written as DNA, the CDR3 is TGCGCCAGCAGCTTGGACCACAAGAACAATGAGCAGTTCTTC. Translating gives CASSLDHKNNEQFF. The chain employs TRBV5-1 and TRBJ2-1, with D unclear. Trimming removed 0 bases from V and 5 bases from J, with 9 bases in between. Germline V lookup: CDR1 SGHRS, CDR2 YFSETQ. CDR3 length equals 14 residues. The complete variable domain, with remaining parts taken from reference TRBV5-1 and TRBJ2-1, reads KAGVTQTPRYLIKTRGQQVTLSCSPISGHRSVSWYQQTPGQGLQFLFEYFSETQRNKGNFPGRFSGRQFSNSRSEMNVSTLELGDSALYLCASSLDHKNNEQFFGPGTRLTVL.

This chain connects TRBV5-1 to TRBJ1-4, with a possible D match to TRBD1 (6 bases). V was clipped by 0 bases and J by 0 bases, with 15 bases between them. Germline loops: CDR1 SGHRS, CDR2 YFSETQ. The CDR3 spans 18 residues. CDR3 residues: CASSLAWTDPATNEKLFF. The DNA for the CDR3 is TGCGCCAGCAGCTTGGCGTGGACAGACCCTGCAACTAATGAAAAACTGTTTTTT.

The V and J genes are TRBV6-1 and TRBJ1-1; 11 bases align to TRBD1. Germline CDR1 is MNHNS and CDR2 is SASEGT. V shed 2 bases and J 4 bases; nucleotides not matched to a gene: 3. The CDR3 is 15 amino acids. This CDR3 reads CASSENGQGATEAFF. CDR3 DNA sequence: TGTGCCAGCAGTGAAAATGGACAGGGGGCCACTGAAGCTTTCTTT.

The V call is TRBV10-2, the J call TRBJ1-6; tentatively, D is TRBD1 (6 bases). Trimming left V 1 base short and J 5 bases short, with 9 bases between. This CDR3 region has 15 residues. Germline V lookup: CDR1 WSHSY, CDR2 SAAADI. The CDR3 bases are TGCGCCAGCAGTGAGTACCGGGACAATAATTCACCCCTCCACTTT. Translating it yields CASSEYRDNNSPLHF.

This clone appeared a single time. The junction departs from germline at one end; a sequencing error may be responsible. The chain uses TRBV7-7 and TRBJ1-5, with TRBD1 identical over 11 bases. CDR3 length: 16 amino acids. The germline CDR1 and CDR2 sequences are SSHAT and FNYEAQ (reference sequence). CDR3 sequence (DNA): TGTGCTAGCAGCTCTTGGACAGGGGGCGGGACCCAGCCCCAGCATTTT. Amino acid sequence: CASSSWTGGGTQPQHF.

The chain recombines TRBV2 with TRBJ1-4; no firm D call. Per the germline V gene, CDR1 is SNHLY and CDR2 is FYNNEI. Deletions cut 6 bases from V and 1 base from J, with 9 bases between. This CDR3 has 14 residues. The CDR3 bases are TGTGCCAGCAGATGGGAGGGAACTAATGAAAAACTGTTTTTT. Translating gives CASRWEGTNEKLFF.

The chain recombines TRBV15 with TRBJ2-7; D not resolved. Trimming left V 0 bases short and J 7 bases short, with 13 bases between. Germline loops: CDR1 LNHNV, CDR2 YYDKDF (reference sequence). The CDR3 length is 14 residues. The CDR3, as DNA: TGTGCCACCAGCAGAGATAAGGCAACTATGGAGCAGTACTTC. Translated: CATSRDKATMEQYF.

The rearrangement links TRBV9 to TRBJ1-2; the D gene is possibly TRBD1 (5 bases). Germline CDR1 reads SGDLS; CDR2 reads YYNGEE. Trimming stripped 3 bases from V and 8 bases from J, with 17 bases between. The CDR3 has 14 amino acids. DNA for the CDR3: TGTGCCAGCAGCGCCCGTTCGGGGGTCGGCGGCTACACCTTC. Translated, it gives CASSARSGVGGYTF.

This rearrangement joins TRBV20-1 to TRBJ1-5; D is unclear. CDR3 length equals 14 residues. Germline V lookup: CDR1 DFQATT, CDR2 SNEGSKA (reference sequence). Trimming took 3 bases from V and 0 from J, leaving 9 bases between them. The CDR3 loop is CSASIDNSNQPQHF. The CDR3 DNA reads TGCAGTGCTAGTATAGACAATAGCAATCAGCCCCAGCATTTT.

The rearrangement uses TRBV7-2 and TRBJ2-5; D not certain. The germline V gene has CDR1 SGHTA and CDR2 FQGNSA. Between the trimmed V and J ends, which lost 1 base and 14 bases, there was a span of 11 bases. The CDR3 has 11 amino acids. CDR3 in amino acids: CASSLGDTPYF. DNA of the CDR3: TGTGCCAGCAGCTTAGGCGACACACCCTACTTC.

V gene TRBV6-1 combines with J gene TRBJ2-5, with 10 nucleotides matching TRBD1. The J segment lost 1 base and the V segment lost 0 bases, leaving 14 bases of the junction unmatched. Germline values: CDR1 MNHNS, CDR2 SASEGT. The CDR3 has 20 residues. CDR3 residues: CASSEAISSGQGIFQETQYF. The CDR3 DNA follows: TGTGCCAGCAGTGAAGCGATAAGCTCGGGACAGGGGATTTTCCAAGAGACCCAGTACTTC.

The rearrangement joins TRBV7-9 to TRBJ2-3; possibly TRBD1 for D (5 bases). The CDR3 totals 12 residues. CDR1 is SEHNR, CDR2 FQNEAQ, per germline (reference sequence). V was cut by 5 bases and J by 5 bases, with 8 bases left in between. CDR3 DNA: TGTGCCAGCAGCGTTAGGGGAGATACGCAGTATTTT. Protein product: CASSVRGDTQYF.

As regards this clone: Other DNA sequences within the sample encode an identical CDR3. CDR3 loop: CASSPRDRNTEAFF. CDR3 DNA sequence: TGCGCCAGCAGCCCCCGGGACAGGAACACTGAAGCTTTCTTT. This sequence joins TRBV5-1 and TRBJ1-1; 7 bases are a match to TRBD1. CDR1 is SGHRS, CDR2 YFSETQ, per germline. This CDR3 comprises 14 residues. Trimming cost V 4 bases and J 1 base; bases outside gene matches: 4. Variable domain in full (rest from reference TRBV5-1 and TRBJ1-1): KAGVTQTPRYLIKTRGQQVTLSCSPISGHRSVSWYQQTPGQGLQFLFEYFSETQRNKGNFPGRFSGRQFSNSRSEMNVSTLELGDSALYLCASSPRDRNTEAFFGQGTRLTVV.

This chain uses TRBV7-9 with TRBJ1-2; 10 nucleotides match TRBD1. CDR3 length: 14 amino acids. Germline CDR1 is SEHNR and CDR2 is FQNEAQ (reference sequence). With 5 bases clipped from V and 4 bases from J, the junction kept 4 bases outside the gene matches. CDR3 bases: TGTGCCAGCAGCCGGGGACAGGGGACCTATGGCTACACCTTC. Translating gives CASSRGQGTYGYTF.

The V call is TRBV29-1, the J call TRBJ2-7; TRBD1 agrees at 7 bases. V shed 5 bases and J 3 bases; nucleotides not matched to a gene: 10. The germline V gene has CDR1 SQVTM and CDR2 ANQGSEA. The CDR3 is 14 residues long. The chain's CDR3 is CSVKETGNYYEQYF. In DNA form, the CDR3 reads TGCAGCGTTAAGGAGACAGGGAACTACTACGAGCAGTACTTC.

The V call is TRBV21-1, the J call TRBJ1-2. TRBV21-1 has pseudogene status. The CDR3 loop spans 12 amino acids. The CDR3 coding sequence is TGTGCCAGCAGCAGCGGAGACTATGGCTACACCTTC. Translation gives CASSSGDYGYTF.

This clone was observed a handful of times. The J gene is TRBJ1-4, the V gene TRBV18, with a tentative D call TRBD1 (6 bases). V was clipped by 1 base and J by 5 bases, with 8 bases between them. The CDR3 extends over 14 amino acids. Germline CDR1 and CDR2: KGHSH and LQKENI. The CDR3 region has the DNA TGTGCCAGCTCACCACGGGGGCCCAATGAAAAACTGTTTTTT. Amino acids: CASSPRGPNEKLFF. Looking up the rest from reference TRBV18 and TRBJ1-4 gives the full variable domain: NAGVMQNPRHLVRRRGQEARLRCSPMKGHSHVYWYRQLPEEGLKFMVYLQKENIIDESGMPKERFSAEFPKEGPSILRIQQVVRGDSAAYFCASSPRGPNEKLFFGSGTQLSVL.

J is TRBJ2-7 and V is TRBV5-6; 10 nucleotides line up with TRBD2. The germline gives CDR1 SGHDT, CDR2 YYEEEE. After removal of 4 bases from V and 6 bases from J, the junction contained 10 bases not matched to a gene. CDR3 length: 15 residues. This CDR3 is CASSGGLAEGPEQYF. As DNA, the CDR3 is TGTGCCAGCAGCGGTGGACTAGCGGAAGGTCCCGAGCAGTACTTC.

The rearrangement uses TRBV12-3 or TRBV12-4 and TRBJ1-1; 7 positions agree with TRBD1. J was trimmed by 4 bases and V by 8 bases; bases with no gene match: 7. CDR3 length: 13 residues. CDR3: CASSRGTVTEAFF. CDR3 bases: TGTGCCAGCTCTAGGGGGACAGTCACTGAAGCTTTCTTT.

The V and J genes are TRBV12-5 and TRBJ1-4, with D possibly matching TRBD1 (6 bases). Germline CDR1 reads LGHNT; CDR2 reads FRNRAP. The length of the CDR3 is 14 residues. V lost 6 bases and J 8 bases, leaving 16 bases between the germline ends. CDR3 sequence (DNA): TGTGCTAGTGGCTTAGGGGGTTTCGGGGAAAAACTGTTTTTT. Protein sequence: CASGLGGFGEKLFF. The full variable domain, completed using reference TRBV12-5 and TRBJ1-4, is DARVTQTPRHKVTEMGQEVTMRCQPILGHNTVFWYRQTMMQGLELLAYFRNRAPLDDSGMPKDRFSAEMPDATLATLKIQPSEPRDSAVYFCASGLGGFGEKLFFGSGTQLSVL.

The J gene is TRBJ2-2, the V gene TRBV9; D is possibly TRBD1 (5 bases). V was shortened by 1 base and J by 6 bases, with 16 bases between the two germline ends. CDR1 and CDR2 (germline): SGDLS, YYNGEE. This CDR3 is built from 16 residues. For the CDR3, the DNA is TGTGCCAGCAGCGTATCACCCAGGGTAGAGCCCGGGGAGCTGTTTTTT. Its protein is CASSVSPRVEPGELFF.

This chain uses TRBV6-2 or TRBV6-3 with TRBJ2-3, with a weak D call TRBD2 (7 bases). CDR3 length equals 16 residues. Germline lookup yields CDR1 MNHEY and CDR2 SVGEGT. Trimming removed 6 bases at V and 2 bases at J, with 18 bases between. DNA for the CDR3: TGTGCCAGCAGCCCTTGGCGGGGGCTAACCACAGATACGCAGTATTTT. Translating it yields CASSPWRGLTTDTQYF.